These 10 T cell receptor beta chains share one sample of origin, sequenced in a study of T cells of healthy individuals. TCRdb fed the 5' RACE reads into MiXCR, producing one record per CDR3 protein. In the table there are about 63,000 distinct CDR3 sequences, about 16% of which are singletons. Source of these receptors: a human donor in good health.

This clonotype occurred a few times. This chain connects TRBV9 to TRBJ2-1; 8 nucleotides match TRBD2. The CDR3 is made up of 16 amino acids. The germline CDR1 and CDR2 sequences are SGDLS and YYNGEE. The V gene end was trimmed by 0 bases and the J gene end by 9 bases; junction bases not matched to a gene: 11. The CDR3 region is CASSVGERESPGEQFF. Here the CDR3 DNA reads TGTGCCAGCAGCGTAGGGGAGCGGGAGTCCCCCGGTGAGCAGTTCTTC. Using reference TRBV9 and TRBJ2-1 for the parts outside the CDR3, the full variable domain is DSGVTQTPKHLITATGQRVTLRCSPRSGDLSVYWYQQSLDQGLQFLIQYYNGEERAKGNILERFSAQQFPDLHSELNLSSLELGDSALYFCASSVGERESPGEQFFGPGTRLTVL.

The gene calls are TRBV2 and TRBJ2-3, with D possibly being TRBD1 or TRBD2 (5 bases each). This CDR3 region has 14 residues. CDR1 SNHLY and CDR2 FYNNEI come from the germline V gene. V was cut by 3 bases and J by 2 bases, with 9 bases left in between. CDR3 protein: CASSDPGTTDTQYF. The CDR3 DNA is TGTGCCAGCAGTGATCCGGGGACCACAGATACGCAGTATTTT.

The sample holds a few counts of this clonotype. A read error may produce the germline difference seen at one junction end. The chain uses TRBV20-1 and TRBJ2-1, with D perhaps matching TRBD2 (5 bases). Germline V gene lookup returns CDR1 DFQATT and CDR2 SNEGSKA (reference sequence). The CDR3 totals 12 residues. The CDR3 reads CSPSPPRGEQFF. In DNA, the CDR3 is TGCAGTCCTAGCCCACCTCGGGGTGAGCAGTTCTTC.

In regard to this clonotype: This likely comes from a read error, as the CDR3 has no conserved phenylalanine or tryptophan at its end. The J gene is TRBJ2-3, the V gene TRBV27, with 9 bases lining up with TRBD2. Trimming at V came to 10 bases and at J to 3 bases, leaving 8 bases not matched to a gene. This CDR3 is built from 14 residues. Germline CDR1 MNHEY, CDR2 SMNVEV (reference sequence). CDR3 sequence: CATSLAGETDTQYS. DNA for the CDR3: TGTGCCACTTCCTTAGCGGGGGAGACAGATACGCAGTATTCT.

The CDR3 DNA is TGTGCCAGCAGCCCCTCCGTTGCGAACACCGGGGAGCTGTTTTTT. Protein sequence: CASSPSVANTGELFF. The chain employs TRBV7-3 and TRBJ2-2; D uncertain. The V gene's germline CDR1 is SGHTA and CDR2 FQGTGA. The CDR3 contains 15 residues. V dropped 5 bases and J dropped 0 bases, with 10 bases sitting between them.

The chain is built from TRBV12-3 or TRBV12-4 and TRBJ1-5, with D uncertain. This CDR3 has 13 amino acids. Trimming took 4 bases from V and 5 from J, leaving 9 bases between them. The CDR3 loop reads CASSSSLDQPQHF. CDR3 DNA sequence: TGTGCCAGCAGTTCATCCCTCGATCAGCCCCAGCATTTT.

This clonotype was seen ten or more times. The chain uses TRBV30 and TRBJ1-1, with TRBD1 identical over 7 bases. The CDR3 covers 13 residues. Per the germline V gene, CDR1 is GTSNPN and CDR2 is SVGIG (reference sequence). Trimming removed 8 bases from V and 5 bases from J; junction bases left unmatched: 11. The CDR3 region has the DNA TGTGCCACCAACCCCCCAGGGGGGACTGAAGCTTTCTTT. It yields the protein CATNPPGGTEAFF.

This clonotype was counted many times. The gene calls are TRBV4-1 and TRBJ2-7; 12 bases match TRBD2. CDR1 is MGHRA, CDR2 YSYEKL, per germline. The V segment lost 6 bases and the J segment 5 bases; nucleotides outside the gene matches: 5. The CDR3 runs 14 residues. The CDR3: CASRTTSGRNEQYF. DNA of the CDR3: TGCGCCAGCAGAACCACTAGCGGGAGGAACGAGCAGTACTTC.

V is TRBV20-1 and J is TRBJ2-7; 11 positions match TRBD2. The CDR3 covers 13 residues. Per germline, CDR1 DFQATT and CDR2 SNEGSKA (reference sequence). After removal of 6 bases from V and 6 bases from J, the junction contained 7 bases not matched to a gene. CDR3 nucleotide sequence: TGCAGTGCCACTTTTCTAGCGGGAGGCGAGCAGTACTTC. Its translation is CSATFLAGGEQYF.

This clonotype was observed at least ten times. The chain joins TRBV7-2 to TRBJ2-7; D might be TRBD1 (6 bases). Trimming shortened V by 6 bases and J by 2 bases, and 17 bases separated the two germline ends. The V gene's germline CDR1 is SGHTA and CDR2 FQGNSA. This CDR3 is built from 15 residues. In DNA, the CDR3 is TGTGCCAGCAGTTCAAAGATCCCAGGGGCCTACGAGCAGTACTTC. Protein sequence: CASSSKIPGAYEQYF.